Below are 31 T cell receptor beta chains sequenced from a single sample in a study of T cells in Graves' hyperthyroidism and ophthalmopathy. Regions amplified from RNA transcripts were the TCR beta CDR3 regions. The study used the HTBI primer set for a first-round RT-PCR of the TCR CDR3. TCRdb re-called the multiplex PCR reads through MiXCR, storing one row per CDR3 protein. Found here are approximately 430,000 distinct CDR3 sequences, 14% to 15% of them singletons; the top ten hold less than 15%. The sample comprised blood. The receptors derive from a man aged 18 to 30 with Graves' ophthalmopathy.

This clonotype was detected many times. The chain is built from TRBV5-1 and TRBJ2-7; possibly TRBD2 for D (5 bases). V gave up 0 bases and J gave up 0 bases, with 10 bases separating them. The CDR3 has 15 amino acids. Germline V gene data show CDR1 as SGHRS and CDR2 as YFSETQ. The chain's CDR3 is CASSLGLGSSYEQYF. The CDR3, as DNA: TGCGCCAGCAGCTTGGGGTTAGGGAGCTCCTACGAGCAGTACTTC.

This clonotype was picked up many times. This sequence joins TRBV7-9 and TRBJ2-7; 9 positions agree with TRBD1. The junction had 1 base not matched to a gene; V was cut back by 1 base and J by 3 bases. In germline, CDR1 is SEHNR, CDR2 FQNEAQ (reference sequence). The CDR3 covers 14 residues. CDR3 protein: CASSLGQGVYEQYF. CDR3 nucleotide sequence: TGTGCCAGCAGCTTAGGACAGGGGGTCTACGAGCAGTACTTC.

This clonotype was found many times. V gene TRBV20-1 combines with J gene TRBJ2-7; 10 nucleotides match TRBD1. This CDR3 is 16 amino acids long. CDR1 is DFQATT, CDR2 SNEGSKA, per germline (reference sequence). The V and J ends lost 5 bases and 7 bases, in that order; junction bases with no gene match: 17. In DNA, the CDR3 is TGCAGTGCTCAAAGTCCCGGGACAGGGGTGGTTCGGGAGCAGTACTTC. Protein sequence: CSAQSPGTGVVREQYF.

This clonotype came up many times. The chain joins TRBV4-1 to TRBJ2-7, with D hard to call. The V end was cut by 4 bases, the J end by 1 base, with 8 bases between. The CDR3 covers 13 residues. The germline V gene encodes CDR1 MGHRA and CDR2 YSYEKL. The CDR3 region has the DNA TGCGCCAGCAGCCTTTCGGCATCCTACGAGCAGTACTTC. The encoded protein is CASSLSASYEQYF.

The sample holds many counts of this clonotype. The CDR3 sequence: CASSFGGSSSYEQYF. In DNA form, the CDR3 reads TGTGCCAGCAGTTTCGGGGGCTCTAGCTCCTACGAGCAGTACTTC. The V and J genes are TRBV28 and TRBJ2-7; D possibly matches TRBD1 or TRBD2 (6 bases each). Trimming took 3 bases from V and 0 from J, leaving 12 bases between them. Germline V lookup: CDR1 MDHEN, CDR2 SYDVKM. This CDR3 comprises 15 residues.

The chain uses TRBV10-2 and TRBJ1-3, with D perhaps matching TRBD1 (6 bases). Germline CDR1 and CDR2: WSHSY and SAAADI. The CDR3 runs to 15 residues. V was cut by 4 bases and J by 1 base, with 11 bases left in between. The CDR3 region is CASSGTEGSGNTIYF. DNA of the CDR3: TGCGCCAGCAGTGGGACAGAGGGGTCTGGAAACACCATATATTTT.

This clonotype was detected a few times. Just one base apart from a much larger clone, this may be a read error. This chain links TRBV20-1 with TRBJ1-6; D may be TRBD1 (5 bases). Per the germline V gene, CDR1 is DFQATT and CDR2 is SNEGSKA (reference sequence). The CDR3 runs to 15 residues. V lost 1 base and J 7 bases, leaving 14 bases between the germline ends. CDR3 sequence: CSARGLGRDNSPLHF. The CDR3 DNA follows: TGCAGTGCTAGAGGGCTGGGGCGCGACAATTCACCCCTCCACTTT.

This clonotype came up many times. This chain joins TRBV20-1 and TRBJ1-2; 7 bases line up with TRBD1. The germline V gene has CDR1 DFQATT and CDR2 SNEGSKA (reference sequence). The CDR3 is 13 residues long. V dropped 5 bases and J dropped 4; count of bases not matched to a gene: 7. CDR3 amino acids: CSAHTPGGYGYTF. In nucleotides, the CDR3 is TGCAGTGCTCATACGCCAGGGGGCTATGGCTACACCTTC.

The chain joins TRBV20-1 to TRBJ1-1; possible D gene TRBD1, 6 bases. This CDR3 contains 12 residues. Germline CDR1 is DFQATT and CDR2 is SNEGSKA (reference sequence). V was shortened by 3 bases and J by 10 bases, with 15 bases between the two germline ends. The CDR3 sequence: CSASPLGGLAFF. CDR3 nucleotides: TGCAGTGCTAGCCCCTTGGGGGGGCTAGCTTTCTTT.

This clonotype was seen a few times. The chain uses TRBV7-2 and TRBJ1-2; D might be TRBD1 (5 bases). This CDR3 has 14 amino acids. V was pared by 3 bases and J by 3 bases, with 11 bases between. Germline V gene sequence: CDR1 SGHTA, CDR2 FQGNSA. The CDR3 here is CASSFDSLYYGYTF. CDR3 sequence (DNA): TGTGCCAGCAGCTTCGACAGTCTCTACTATGGCTACACCTTC.

The rearrangement links TRBV29-1 to TRBJ2-5, with D possibly matching TRBD1 (5 bases). Between the trimmed V and J ends, which lost 3 bases and 4 bases, there was a span of 9 bases. The germline V gene encodes CDR1 SQVTM and CDR2 ANQGSEA. This CDR3 is 12 amino acids long. The CDR3 sequence is CSVDRASETQYF. The CDR3 DNA is TGCAGCGTTGACAGGGCCTCAGAGACCCAGTACTTC.

A few counts support this clonotype. The chain combines TRBV6-1 with TRBJ1-1, with D unclear. The CDR3 length is 12 residues. In germline, CDR1 is MNHNS, CDR2 SASEGT. Trimming stripped 6 bases from V and 8 bases from J, with 13 bases between. This chain's CDR3 is CASRPPDREAFF. CDR3 nucleotide sequence: TGTGCCAGCAGACCTCCGGATCGGGAAGCTTTCTTT.

This chain uses TRBV6-2 or TRBV6-3 with TRBJ1-3; 8 bases map to TRBD1. Germline V gene sequence: CDR1 MNHEY, CDR2 SVGEGT. This CDR3 is 15 amino acids long. The V gene end was trimmed by 6 bases and the J gene end by 4 bases; junction bases not matched to a gene: 8. The CDR3 here is CASSSPGTGGNTIYF. DNA of the CDR3: TGTGCCAGCAGCTCCCCCGGGACAGGCGGAAACACCATATATTTT.

The genes are TRBV12-3 or TRBV12-4 and TRBJ2-1; D is unresolved. V lost 2 bases and J lost 8, with 7 bases in between. This CDR3 comprises 12 residues. This chain's CDR3 is CASSLLRDEQFF. The CDR3 DNA sequence: TGTGCCAGCAGTTTATTAAGGGATGAGCAGTTCTTC.

This clonotype occurred many times. This sequence joins TRBV10-3 and TRBJ2-7; 9 nucleotides align to TRBD1. Losses at the gene ends were 6 bases for V and 1 base for J; bases not matched to a gene: 7. Germline assignment: CDR1 ENHRY and CDR2 SYGVKD. This CDR3 has 15 amino acids. CDR3 in amino acids: CAISATGGSSYEQYF. CDR3 nucleotide sequence: TGTGCCATCAGCGCCACAGGGGGCAGTTCCTACGAGCAGTACTTC.

This clonotype was counted at least ten times. The genes are TRBV20-1 and TRBJ2-4; 10 bases match TRBD2. Per germline, CDR1 DFQATT and CDR2 SNEGSKA (reference sequence). This CDR3 has 15 amino acids. V was clipped by 0 bases and J by 12 bases; unmatched bases: 11. CDR3 coding DNA: TGCAGTGCTAGAGATATAGCGGGGGGCCTTGTGAGTCAGTACTTC. It translates to CSARDIAGGLVSQYF.

A few counts support this clonotype. One junction end disagrees with the germline gene, perhaps due to a read error. This rearrangement joins TRBV5-1 to TRBJ2-5, with 8 bases that match TRBD1. This CDR3 region has 14 residues. Germline V CDR1 and CDR2: SGHRS, YFSETQ. This chain's CDR3 is CASSTGTGQATQYF. CDR3 DNA sequence: TGCGCCAGCAGTACCGGGACAGGTCAAGCGACCCAGTACTTC.

This clonotype was picked up a small number of times. The V call is TRBV27, the J call TRBJ2-6; D possibly uses TRBD1 or TRBD2 (5 bases each). CDR3 length equals 18 residues. The V gene's germline CDR1 is MNHEY and CDR2 SMNVEV (reference sequence). V lost 2 bases and J 3 bases, leaving 17 bases between the germline ends. CDR3 DNA sequence: TGTGCCAGCAGTTTAGGGACCGACATCTCTGGTGGGGCCAACGTCCTGACTTTC. Its protein is CASSLGTDISGGANVLTF.

As regards this clonotype: This may be a read error: a much more frequent sequence differs by one nucleotide. This sequence joins TRBV12-3 or TRBV12-4 and TRBJ2-3; TRBD2 agrees at 10 bases. The CDR3 is 13 residues long. J lost 8 bases, V lost 5 bases, and 4 bases had no gene match. In nucleotides, the CDR3 is TGTGCCAGCAGTATGGGGACTAGCGCTACGCAGTATTTT. Translated, it gives CASSMGTSATQYF.

About this clonotype: Possible read error: a much larger clone is one base away. V usage is TRBV10-3 and J usage is TRBJ2-2, with a tentative D call TRBD1 (5 bases). V was shortened by 5 bases and J by 3 bases, with 13 bases between the two germline ends. The CDR3 totals 15 residues. Germline V gives CDR1 ENHRY, CDR2 SYGVKD. For the CDR3, the DNA is TGTGCCATCAGTCCAATCGACAGCGACACCGGGGAGCTGTTTTTT. Encoded protein: CAISPIDSDTGELFF.

This chain uses TRBV4-1 with TRBJ2-7, with 12 bases identical to TRBD2. Unmatched junction bases numbered 7, after V lost 4 bases and J lost 3 bases. The CDR3 has 16 amino acids. CDR1 and CDR2 (germline): MGHRA, YSYEKL. DNA for the CDR3: TGCGCCAGCAGCCCCCGGACTAGCGGGGTATTCTACGAGCAGTACTTC. It codes for CASSPRTSGVFYEQYF.

In its sample, this clonotype was seen a few times. This sequence joins TRBV20-1 and TRBJ1-1; 7 nucleotides agree with TRBD1. With 3 bases clipped from V and 1 base from J, the junction kept 5 bases outside the gene matches. The germline V gene has CDR1 DFQATT and CDR2 SNEGSKA (reference sequence). This CDR3 region has 14 residues. The CDR3, as DNA: TGCAGTGCTAGTCGACAGGGACCGAACACTGAAGCTTTCTTT. Amino acids: CSASRQGPNTEAFF.

The chain links TRBV19 to TRBJ2-7; weak D call: TRBD1 (6 bases). V gave up 6 bases and J gave up 0 bases, with 9 bases separating them. Germline V CDR1 and CDR2: LNHDA, SQIVND (reference sequence). There are 13 residues in the CDR3. The CDR3 protein is CASRGRGSYEQYF. The DNA for the CDR3 is TGTGCCAGTAGGGGCAGGGGCTCCTACGAGCAGTACTTC.

This clonotype occurred a few times. The chain carries TRBV6-5 and TRBJ2-3; 10 bases agree with TRBD2. CDR3 length: 18 amino acids. Germline V CDR1 and CDR2: MNHEY, SVGAGI. J gave up 0 bases and V 0 bases, and 6 bases lay outside the gene matches. The CDR3 sequence is CASSYSMASGGSTDTQYF. The DNA of the CDR3 is TGTGCCAGCAGTTACTCGATGGCTAGCGGGGGTAGCACAGATACGCAGTATTTT.

This sequence joins TRBV6-5 and TRBJ1-1; 7 bases map to TRBD1. There are 13 residues in the CDR3. Losses at the gene ends were 3 bases for V and 7 bases for J; bases not matched to a gene: 5. Germline values: CDR1 MNHEY, CDR2 SVGAGI. CDR3 residues: CASSYGRGYEAFF. The CDR3 DNA reads as TGTGCCAGCAGTTATGGCAGGGGGTATGAAGCTTTCTTT.

This clonotype was counted many times. The chain has TRBV6-5 and TRBJ2-7; TRBD1 matches at 7 bases. V was clipped by 0 bases and J by 6 bases; unmatched bases: 8. CDR1 and CDR2 from the germline V gene are MNHEY and SVGAGI. The CDR3 spans 15 residues. The CDR3 bases are TGTGCCAGCAGTTACTCTGGGCCAGGGGGTACCGAGCAGTACTTC. It yields the protein CASSYSGPGGTEQYF.

The chain recombines TRBV10-3 with TRBJ1-2, with 7 nucleotides matching TRBD1. V was pared by 6 bases and J by 4 bases, with 8 bases of the junction left unmatched. The CDR3 extends over 14 amino acids. In germline, CDR1 is ENHRY, CDR2 SYGVKD. CDR3 nucleotides: TGTGCCATCAGCGGGGACAGCTTCGTCTATGGCTACACCTTC. Translated: CAISGDSFVYGYTF.

This clonotype was recorded at least ten times. CDR3 nucleotide sequence: TGTGCCAGCAGCCAAAGGGGGGACAGGGGGGACGAGCAGTACTTC. Translating gives CASSQRGDRGDEQYF. The chain uses TRBV13 and TRBJ2-7; 11 bases fit TRBD1. Trimming at V came to 5 bases and at J to 5 bases, leaving 8 bases not matched to a gene. Germline assignment: CDR1 PRHDT and CDR2 FYEKMQ (reference sequence). The CDR3 runs 15 residues.

There are many counts of this clonotype. J is TRBJ1-3 and V is TRBV12-3 or TRBV12-4, with TRBD1 matching over 9 bases. The junction had 7 bases not matched to a gene; V was cut back by 6 bases and J by 1 base. This CDR3 is built from 16 residues. The CDR3: CASRDLGTGSGNTIYF. As DNA, the CDR3 is TGTGCCAGCAGGGACCTCGGGACAGGGTCTGGAAACACCATATATTTT.

This chain joins TRBV11-3 and TRBJ1-4; D is perhaps TRBD1 (5 bases). Deletions cut 8 bases from V and 9 bases from J, with 19 bases between. CDR3 length: 14 amino acids. CDR1 and CDR2 from the germline V gene are SGHNT and YENEEA. The DNA for the CDR3 is TGTGCCAGCTGGGAAGGGCAAGGGGCAAAAAAACTGTTTTTT. It codes for CASWEGQGAKKLFF.

The chain links TRBV24-1 to TRBJ2-2; perhaps TRBD2 as D (5 bases). V lost 4 bases and J 7 bases, leaving 15 bases between the germline ends. This CDR3 spans 15 amino acids. Germline V CDR1 and CDR2: KGHDR, SFDVKD. In nucleotides, the CDR3 is TGTGCCACCAGTGAGGGCGGGCTGACGGTCGGGGAGCTGTTTTTT. This codes for CATSEGGLTVGELFF.